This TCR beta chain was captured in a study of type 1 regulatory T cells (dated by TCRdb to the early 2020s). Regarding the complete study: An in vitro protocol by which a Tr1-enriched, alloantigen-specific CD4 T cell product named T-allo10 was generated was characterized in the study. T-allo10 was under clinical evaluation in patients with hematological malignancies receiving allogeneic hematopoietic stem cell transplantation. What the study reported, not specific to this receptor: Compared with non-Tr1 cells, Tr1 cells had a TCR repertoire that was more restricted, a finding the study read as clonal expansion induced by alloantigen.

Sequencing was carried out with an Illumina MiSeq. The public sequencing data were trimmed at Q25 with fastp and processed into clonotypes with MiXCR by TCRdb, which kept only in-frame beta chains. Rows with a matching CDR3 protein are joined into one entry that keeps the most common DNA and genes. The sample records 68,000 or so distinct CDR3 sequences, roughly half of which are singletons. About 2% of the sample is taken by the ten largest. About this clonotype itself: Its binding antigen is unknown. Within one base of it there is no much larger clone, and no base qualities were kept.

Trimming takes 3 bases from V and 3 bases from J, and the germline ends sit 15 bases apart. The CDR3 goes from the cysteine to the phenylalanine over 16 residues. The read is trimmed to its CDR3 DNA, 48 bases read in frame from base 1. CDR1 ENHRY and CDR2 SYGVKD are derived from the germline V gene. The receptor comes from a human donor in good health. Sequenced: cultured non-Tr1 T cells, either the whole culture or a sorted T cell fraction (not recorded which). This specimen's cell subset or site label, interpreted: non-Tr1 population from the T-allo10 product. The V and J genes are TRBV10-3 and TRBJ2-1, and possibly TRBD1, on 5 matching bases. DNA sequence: TGTGCCATCAGTGATCCCGGGCGAAGGGGCTACAATGAGCAGTTCTTC. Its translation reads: CAISDPGRRGYNEQFF.